What follows are 21 T cell receptor beta chains derived from one specimen sequenced in a study of identical twins. TCRdb redid the calling of the 5' RACE reads with MiXCR, one entry per CDR3 protein. This sample has approximately 690,000 distinct CDR3 sequences; approximately 6.1% occur once, and the top ten carry about 2%. The source material was naive T cells sorted from blood. The receptors stem from a man aged 18 to 35 in good health.

This clonotype was seen at least ten times. The gene calls are TRBV11-2 and TRBJ2-7; possibly TRBD2 for D (6 bases). The length of the CDR3 is 13 residues. Germline values: CDR1 SGHAT, CDR2 FQNNGV. Trimming stripped 3 bases from V and 0 bases from J, with 6 bases between. The CDR3, as DNA: TGTGCCAGCAGCTTCGGGGGCTCCTACGAGCAGTACGTC. It codes for CASSFGGSYEQYV.

This clonotype was seen at least ten times. The J gene is TRBJ1-5, the V gene TRBV29-1; weak D call: TRBD1 (5 bases). With 4 bases removed from V and 3 bases from J, the gap between germline ends came to 10 bases. CDR1 and CDR2 (germline): SQVTM, ANQGSEA. The CDR3 sequence is 13 residues long. CDR3 DNA sequence: TGCAGCGTTGCGGGGGAGTTCAATCAGCCCCAGCATTTT. Its translation is CSVAGEFNQPQHF. The full variable domain, its missing parts supplied by reference TRBV29-1 and TRBJ1-5, is SAVISQKPSRDICQRGTSLTIQCQVDSQVTMMFWYRQQPGQSLTLIATANQGSEATYESGFVIDKFPISRPNLTFSTLTVSNMSPEDSSIYLCSVAGEFNQPQHFGDGTRLSIL.

A few counts support this clonotype. The V gene is TRBV7-2, the J gene TRBJ2-5, with TRBD2 identical over 8 bases. The CDR3 totals 17 residues. V shed 4 bases, J shed 1 base, and the junction held 11 bases outside the gene matches. Germline assignment: CDR1 SGHTA and CDR2 FQGNSA. CDR3 in amino acids: CASSSSKGAGVQETQYF. As DNA, the CDR3 is TGTGCCAGCAGCTCCTCCAAGGGAGCGGGAGTCCAAGAGACCCAGTACTTC.

This clonotype was counted many times. V gene TRBV20-1 combines with J gene TRBJ1-1, with D tentatively TRBD1 (5 bases). Looked up from germline, CDR1 is DFQATT and CDR2 is SNEGSKA (reference sequence). CDR3 length: 12 residues. V dropped 2 bases and J dropped 2 bases, with 6 bases sitting between them. CDR3 DNA: TGCAGTGCTAGACAGGGTAACACTGAAGCTTTCTTT. Its translation: CSARQGNTEAFF.

The V and J genes are TRBV12-3 or TRBV12-4 and TRBJ1-2; D is uncertain. There are 13 residues in the CDR3. V lost 7 bases and J 4 bases, leaving 13 bases between the germline ends. The CDR3 here is CASTLDASYGYTF. The CDR3 DNA is TGTGCCAGCACCCTCGACGCGTCCTATGGCTACACCTTC.

This clonotype was observed a few times. The chain couples TRBV5-1 to TRBJ2-3; the match to TRBD2 covers 9 bases. After removal of 0 bases from V and 4 bases from J, the junction contained 3 bases not matched to a gene. CDR3 length equals 15 residues. Looked up from germline, CDR1 is SGHRS and CDR2 is YFSETQ. In DNA form, the CDR3 reads TGCGCCAGCAGCTTGGTAGCGGGAGCGCCAGATACGCAGTATTTT. Translating it yields CASSLVAGAPDTQYF.

This clonotype was recorded a few times. V usage is TRBV6-1 and J usage is TRBJ2-7; 10 bases match TRBD1. The V and J ends lost 6 bases and 6 bases, in that order; junction bases with no gene match: 8. CDR1 is MNHNS and CDR2 is SASEGT in the germline V gene. The CDR3 is 14 residues long. As DNA, the CDR3 is TGTGCCAGCAGACGGACAGGGGGTCATGTCGAGCAGTACTTC. Translating gives CASRRTGGHVEQYF.

This clonotype has at least ten counts. The J gene is TRBJ2-1, the V gene TRBV5-6, with D hard to call. The V end was cut by 1 base, the J end by 6 bases, with 14 bases between. In germline, CDR1 is SGHDT, CDR2 YYEEEE. The CDR3 has 15 amino acids. DNA of the CDR3: TGTGCCAGCAGCTTGAGGCGCCCCCTGACCAATGAGCAGTTCTTC. Residues: CASSLRRPLTNEQFF. Together with reference TRBV5-6 and TRBJ2-1, the CDR3 gives the full variable domain: DAGVTQSPTHLIKTRGQQVTLRCSPKSGHDTVSWYQQALGQGPQFIFQYYEEEERQRGNFPDRFSGHQFPNYSSELNVNALLLGDSALYLCASSLRRPLTNEQFFGPGTRLTVL.

J is TRBJ2-2 and V is TRBV20-1; 8 bases match TRBD1. The V gene's germline CDR1 is DFQATT and CDR2 SNEGSKA (reference sequence). The CDR3 consists of 14 residues. The CDR3 spells CREAGRGRSGELFF. The CDR3 coding sequence is TGCAGGGAGGCTGGCAGGGGGCGATCCGGGGAGCTGTTTTTT.

At least ten counts were recorded for this clonotype. The V gene is TRBV6-5, the J gene TRBJ2-3, with no clear D. This CDR3 has 15 amino acids. Germline V CDR1 and CDR2: MNHEY, SVGAGI. V lost 1 base and J lost 3, with 11 bases in between. The DNA of the CDR3 is TGTGCCAGCAGTTACTTCGAGGCTACAACAGATACGCAGTATTTT. This codes for CASSYFEATTDTQYF.

A few counts support this clonotype. V gene TRBV15 combines with J gene TRBJ2-1; D is possibly TRBD2 (6 bases). CDR3 size: 17 residues. The germline V gene encodes CDR1 LNHNV and CDR2 YYDKDF (reference sequence). V shed 3 bases and J shed 7 bases, with 22 bases lying between them. The CDR3 nucleotides are TGTGCCACCAGCAGCCCTCAATTGAGCGGAGGGTCAAATGAGCAGTTCTTC. It specifies CATSSPQLSGGSNEQFF.

This clonotype has ten or more counts. This chain joins TRBV5-6 and TRBJ2-1; 9 bases are shared with TRBD2. CDR3 length: 16 amino acids. V lost 3 bases to trimming and J lost 4 bases; unmatched junction nucleotides: 8. The V gene's germline CDR1 is SGHDT and CDR2 YYEEEE. The CDR3 DNA sequence: TGTGCCAGCAGCTCGGCGGGACTAGCTTTATACAATGAGCAGTTCTTC. Its protein product is CASSSAGLALYNEQFF.

This chain connects TRBV7-6 to TRBJ1-3; D might be TRBD1 (6 bases). This CDR3 spans 15 amino acids. Germline loops: CDR1 SGHVS, CDR2 FNYEAQ. The ends were cut back, 5 bases at V and 0 bases at J, with 11 bases in the middle. CDR3 region: CASSQDSRSGNTIYF. The CDR3 bases are TGTGCCAGCAGCCAGGACAGTCGCTCTGGAAACACCATATATTTT.

This clonotype has ten or more counts. The rearrangement joins TRBV29-1 to TRBJ2-5; D remains ambiguous. The CDR3 has 12 amino acids. Trimming stripped 3 bases from V and 5 bases from J, with 10 bases between. Germline-derived CDR1 and CDR2 are SQVTM and ANQGSEA. CDR3 amino acids: CSVEASEETQYF. The CDR3 DNA is TGCAGCGTTGAGGCGTCAGAGGAGACCCAGTACTTC.

This clonotype was seen many times. V and J are TRBV20-1 and TRBJ1-5, with TRBD1 matching over 8 bases. V gave up 0 bases and J gave up 9 bases; unmatched junction bases: 1. CDR1 DFQATT and CDR2 SNEGSKA come from the germline V gene (reference sequence). This CDR3 is 12 amino acids long. As DNA, the CDR3 is TGCAGTGCTAGAGATACAGGGGGGCCCCAGCATTTT. The encoded protein is CSARDTGGPQHF.

The V and J genes are TRBV10-2 and TRBJ2-7; 12 nucleotides align to TRBD2. This CDR3 has 17 amino acids. Losses at the gene ends were 3 bases for V and 1 base for J; bases not matched to a gene: 7. Germline values: CDR1 WSHSY, CDR2 SAAADI. CDR3 nucleotides: TGCGCCAGCAGTGATCGGCTAGCGGGAGGGCCATCCTACGAGCAGTACGTC. It yields the protein CASSDRLAGGPSYEQYV.

This clonotype was recorded many times. The chain has TRBV29-1 and TRBJ2-2; D gene ambiguous. The V and J ends lost 4 bases and 0 bases respectively, with 9 bases between them. Germline V gene sequence: CDR1 SQVTM, CDR2 ANQGSEA. This CDR3 comprises 14 residues. The CDR3 DNA follows: TGCAGCGTTGGGTCGCACGCGAACACCGGGGAGCTGTTTTTT. Amino acid sequence: CSVGSHANTGELFF.

There are many counts of this clonotype. This rearrangement joins TRBV12-3 or TRBV12-4 to TRBJ1-1; 11 positions agree with TRBD1. J lost 4 bases, V lost 2 bases, and 12 bases had no gene match. This CDR3 spans 18 amino acids. This chain's CDR3 is CASSLMIGDRGSGTEAFF. CDR3 nucleotide sequence: TGTGCCAGCAGTTTAATGATTGGGGACAGGGGGTCAGGCACTGAAGCTTTCTTT.

The chain joins TRBV6-2 or TRBV6-3 to TRBJ2-7, with D possibly TRBD1 on 5 matching bases. The CDR3 has 14 residues. The germline gives CDR1 MNHEY, CDR2 SVGEGT. Trimming pared 4 bases from V and 5 bases from J, leaving 15 bases between. CDR3 amino acids: CASSFSRANNEQYV. The CDR3 nucleotides read TGTGCCAGCAGTTTTTCCAGGGCTAACAACGAGCAGTACGTC.

This clonotype was seen repeatedly, ten times or more. This chain uses TRBV5-6 with TRBJ2-7; 9 bases match TRBD1. The germline V gene has CDR1 SGHDT and CDR2 YYEEEE. CDR3 size: 16 residues. V trimming: 0 bases; J trimming: 5 bases; junction bases outside the gene matches: 9. The CDR3 here is CASSLGIGTGSHEQYV. CDR3 coding DNA: TGTGCCAGCAGCTTGGGAATCGGGACAGGGTCCCACGAGCAGTACGTC.

This clonotype was picked up a small number of times. The chain is built from TRBV28 and TRBJ2-7; the match to TRBD2 covers 8 bases. CDR3 size: 15 residues. Trimming at V came to 3 bases and at J to 3 bases, leaving 7 bases not matched to a gene. CDR1 is MDHEN and CDR2 is SYDVKM in the germline V gene. The CDR3, as DNA: TGTGCCAGCAGTTTGGGCGGGAGGAACCGCTACGAGCAGTACTTC. It is translated as CASSLGGRNRYEQYF.